The next 29 T cell receptor beta chains were all read from a single sample in a study of blood T cell repertoires in COVID-19. Using immunoSEQ multiplex PCR, the repertoire was profiled, and TCRdb retains in-frame clones only, with some absent. The sample carries under 500,000 clones, roughly 89% recorded once. Sequenced sample: peripheral blood. Receptor source: a woman in her twenties or thirties with acute or convalescent COVID-19.

The chain carries TRBV30 and TRBJ2-1; TRBD2 matches 12 bases. The length of the CDR3 is 18 residues. The germline CDR1 and CDR2 sequences are GTSNPN and SVGIG (reference sequence). The V segment lost 8 bases and the J segment 10 bases; nucleotides outside the gene matches: 24. CDR3 amino acids: CALNPTGPSGGAFGEQFF. CDR3 nucleotide sequence: TGTGCCCTCAACCCCACAGGTCCTAGCGGGGGGGCCTTCGGAGAGCAGTTCTTC.

This chain uses TRBV2 with TRBJ2-3; TRBD1 aligns across 8 bases. J lost 5 bases, V lost 7 bases, and 5 bases had no gene match. The CDR3 length is 13 residues. From germline, CDR1 is SNHLY and CDR2 FYNNEI. CDR3 in DNA: TGTGCCAGCACCCGACAGGGGAAAGATACGCAGTATTTT. It encodes CASTRQGKDTQYF.

This clone was seen just once. The chain has TRBV2 and TRBJ1-2; TRBD1 is a possible D gene (6 bases). This CDR3 contains 13 residues. From germline, CDR1 is SNHLY and CDR2 FYNNEI. Trimming cost V 4 bases and J 7 bases, with 13 bases left between them. CDR3 DNA sequence: TGTGCCAGCAGTGCACAGGGCAAAGGTGGCTACACCTTC. This translates into CASSAQGKGGYTF.

The rearrangement links TRBV7-9 to TRBJ2-3; D is possibly TRBD1 (5 bases). CDR1 SEHNR and CDR2 FQNEAQ come from the germline V gene (reference sequence). This CDR3 contains 16 residues. The V end was cut by 1 base, the J end by 0 bases, with 11 bases between. The CDR3 DNA reads as TGTGCCAGCAGCTTAGTTTTGACAGCTAGCACAGATACGCAGTATTTT. The encoded protein is CASSLVLTASTDTQYF.

The rearrangement links TRBV4-1 to TRBJ2-3; weak D call: TRBD1 (5 bases). From germline, CDR1 is MGHRA and CDR2 YSYEKL. The CDR3 loop spans 15 amino acids. Trimming removed 0 bases at V and 2 bases at J, with 9 bases between. In DNA, the CDR3 is TGCGCCAGCAGCCAAGACAGGGTAGACACAGATACGCAGTATTTT. Translated: CASSQDRVDTDTQYF.

The genes are TRBV7-8 and TRBJ2-5, with 10 bases aligning to TRBD2. The junction had 8 bases not matched to a gene; V was cut back by 1 base and J by 3 bases. The germline CDR1 and CDR2 sequences are SGHVS and FQNEAQ. There are 17 residues in the CDR3. The CDR3 sequence is CASSLGFASGGEETQYF. CDR3 DNA: TGTGCCAGCAGCTTAGGGTTCGCTAGCGGGGGCGAAGAGACCCAGTACTTC.

This chain links TRBV21-1 with TRBJ2-3; the listed D gene, TRBD2, was not tested against the DNA. TRBV21-1 is classified as a pseudogene. The CDR3 consists of 17 residues. DNA of the CDR3: TGTGCCAGCAGCAAGATTAGGCTCGAGGTTAGCACAGATACGCAGTATTTT. Translated, it gives CASSKIRLEVSTDTQYF.

This clone showed up just a few times. The chain employs TRBV5-1 and TRBJ1-1, with TRBD1 identical over 8 bases. Germline lookup yields CDR1 SGHRS and CDR2 YFSETQ. CDR3 length: 15 amino acids. V dropped 4 bases and J dropped 4; count of bases not matched to a gene: 9. CDR3 DNA: TGCGCCAGCAGCATGACAGGGGCAGATGGCACTGAAGCTTTCTTT. It is translated as CASSMTGADGTEAFF.

V and J are TRBV4-1 and TRBJ1-1, with D unresolved. V lost 8 bases to trimming and J lost 3 bases, with 13 bases between them. From germline, CDR1 is MGHRA and CDR2 YSYEKL. This CDR3 has 13 residues. The DNA for the CDR3 is TGCGCCAGCGGACTAAATGCGGACACTGAAGCTTTCTTT. This gives the protein CASGLNADTEAFF.

The chain is built from TRBV28 and TRBJ2-3; TRBD1 agrees at 8 bases. CDR1 is MDHEN and CDR2 is SYDVKM in the germline V gene. Trimming took 5 bases from V and 2 from J; bases not matched to a gene: 3. The length of the CDR3 is 14 residues. DNA for the CDR3: TGTGCCAGCAGTCAGGACAGGGACACAGATACGCAGTATTTT. Translated: CASSQDRDTDTQYF.

Of note for this clone: Other DNA sequences in the sample encode the same CDR3. The chain joins TRBV5-4 to TRBJ2-5, with 11 bases that match TRBD2. Trimming at V came to 5 bases and at J to 2 bases, leaving 2 bases not matched to a gene. The CDR3 extends over 14 amino acids. CDR1 is SGHNT and CDR2 is YYREEE in the germline V gene (reference sequence). Here the CDR3 DNA reads TGTGCCAGCAGTTTAGCGGGGGGGCAAGAGACCCAGTACTTC. The encoded protein is CASSLAGGQETQYF.

As concerns this clone: Other DNA sequences from this sample encode an identical CDR3 as well. The rearrangement joins TRBV6-5 to TRBJ2-7, with 10 bases that match TRBD1. Germline V gene sequence: CDR1 MNHEY, CDR2 SVGAGI. The CDR3 sequence is 15 residues long. The J segment lost 1 base and the V segment lost 2 bases, leaving 2 bases of the junction unmatched. The CDR3 DNA sequence: TGTGCCAGCAGTTACCGGGACAGGGGTTCCTACGAGCAGTACTTC. Its translation is CASSYRDRGSYEQYF.

The chain is built from TRBV11-2 and TRBJ1-2; D remains unclear. Germline loops: CDR1 SGHAT, CDR2 FQNNGV. Trimming left V 0 bases short and J 7 bases short, with 21 bases between. CDR3 length equals 17 residues. The CDR3 loop is CASSLDAATASIIGYTF. CDR3 in DNA: TGTGCCAGCAGCTTAGACGCCGCCACAGCTTCGATCATTGGCTACACCTTC.

The V gene is TRBV12-5, the J gene TRBJ1-2; D unresolved. The CDR3 sequence is 12 residues long. Germline V gene data show CDR1 as LGHNT and CDR2 as FRNRAP. The V and J ends lost 1 base and 10 bases respectively, with 10 bases between them. The CDR3 DNA is TGTGCTAGTGGTTTGGGGGCCGCGACCTACACCTTC. Amino acid sequence: CASGLGAATYTF.

The rearrangement uses TRBV7-3 and TRBJ2-2, with a tentative D call TRBD1 (6 bases). CDR3 size: 16 residues. From germline, CDR1 is SGHTA and CDR2 FQGTGA. V lost 5 bases and J lost 1, with 14 bases in between. CDR3 coding DNA: TGTGCCAGCAGCCCCCAGGGGCCAAAGAACACCGGGGAGCTGTTTTTT. Protein: CASSPQGPKNTGELFF.

The chain recombines TRBV5-5 with TRBJ1-2, with 8 bases identical to TRBD1. The germline gives CDR1 SGHKS, CDR2 YYEKEE (reference sequence). This CDR3 has 18 amino acids. V gave up 1 base and J gave up 0 bases; unmatched junction bases: 11. CDR3 sequence reads: CASSLWGGDRRPNYGYTF. Here the CDR3 DNA reads TGTGCCAGCAGCTTGTGGGGCGGGGACAGGAGACCTAACTATGGCTACACCTTC.

The chain uses TRBV7-9 and TRBJ1-2; 7 bases match TRBD1. The CDR3 totals 16 residues. J was trimmed by 4 bases and V by 3 bases; bases with no gene match: 11. The germline gives CDR1 SEHNR, CDR2 FQNEAQ (reference sequence). Written as DNA, the CDR3 is TGTGCCAGCAGCTTTTCGAACAGACAGGGCGTCTATGGCTACACCTTC. It translates to CASSFSNRQGVYGYTF.

Only one count was recorded for this clone. This sequence joins TRBV7-8 and TRBJ2-7; TRBD1 matches at 10 bases. V shed 5 bases, J shed 7 bases, and the junction held 17 bases outside the gene matches. Per the germline V gene, CDR1 is SGHVS and CDR2 is FQNEAQ. CDR3 length: 17 residues. DNA of the CDR3: TGTGCCAGCAGCGCCCGCAGCAGGACAGGGGGTATGGGGGAGCAGTACTTC. Amino acid sequence: CASSARSRTGGMGEQYF.

This clone was seen only once. The CDR3 region is CASRVYRAFNQPQHF. In DNA form, the CDR3 reads TGTGCCAGCAGGGTGTACAGGGCGTTCAATCAGCCCCAGCATTTT. The chain couples TRBV6-5 to TRBJ1-5; TRBD1 is a possible D gene (6 bases). This CDR3 region has 15 residues. Trimming left V 6 bases short and J 3 bases short, with 15 bases between. The germline gives CDR1 MNHEY, CDR2 SVGAGI.

About this clone: Additional DNA sequences in this sample encode the identical CDR3. This rearrangement joins TRBV10-3 to TRBJ1-2; TRBD1 agrees at 7 bases. Germline-derived CDR1 and CDR2 are ENHRY and SYGVKD. After removal of 3 bases from V and 2 bases from J, the junction contained 0 bases not matched to a gene. This CDR3 contains 13 residues. This chain's CDR3 is CAISEGGNYGYTF. In DNA form, the CDR3 reads TGTGCCATCAGTGAAGGGGGCAACTATGGCTACACCTTC.

This rearrangement joins TRBV5-1 to TRBJ1-5, with D possibly matching TRBD1 (5 bases). The CDR3 has 14 residues. CDR1 and CDR2 (germline): SGHRS, YFSETQ. V lost 4 bases and J 3 bases, leaving 11 bases between the germline ends. CDR3 coding DNA: TGCGCCAGCAGCCCCCAGGGAACCAATCAGCCCCAGCATTTT. As protein: CASSPQGTNQPQHF.

The J gene is TRBJ2-1, the V gene TRBV19, with a weak D call TRBD1 (5 bases). V shed 11 bases and J shed 3 bases, with 14 bases lying between them. The germline CDR1 and CDR2 sequences are LNHDA and SQIVND (reference sequence). This CDR3 contains 13 residues. CDR3 amino acids: CASNGANYNEQFF. In DNA, the CDR3 is TGTGCCTCCAATGGGGCTAACTACAATGAGCAGTTCTTC.

The chain couples TRBV6-5 to TRBJ2-2; unclear D gene. The CDR3 has 14 residues. Trimming stripped 3 bases from V and 4 bases from J, with 9 bases between. Per germline, CDR1 MNHEY and CDR2 SVGAGI. The CDR3 loop reads CASSYQEATGELFF. The DNA for the CDR3 is TGTGCCAGCAGTTATCAAGAAGCCACCGGGGAGCTGTTTTTT.

The V call is TRBV28, the J call TRBJ2-7, with a weak D call TRBD2 (6 bases). The germline V gene has CDR1 MDHEN and CDR2 SYDVKM. The V gene lost 7 bases and the J gene lost 4 bases, with 11 bases spanning the gap. The CDR3 has 12 residues. The CDR3 region is CASMEGGYEQYF. CDR3 coding DNA: TGTGCCAGCATGGAGGGTGGGTACGAGCAGTACTTC.

This clone showed up just once. One end of the junction varies from germline; a read error may be responsible. V gene TRBV6-1 combines with J gene TRBJ2-1; D may be TRBD1 (6 bases). The CDR3 sequence is 15 residues long. Germline lookup yields CDR1 MNHNS and CDR2 SASEGT. This CDR3 is CASSKAGLRGDEQFF. The CDR3, as DNA: TGTGCCAGCAGTAAAGCCGGGCTCAGGGGCGATGAGCAGTTCTTC.

V usage is TRBV6-6 and J usage is TRBJ1-2; TRBD1 agrees at 11 bases. The germline CDR1 and CDR2 sequences are MNHNY and SVGAGI (reference sequence). This CDR3 has 16 residues. V shed 5 bases, J shed 7 bases, and the junction held 12 bases outside the gene matches. The CDR3 nucleotides read TGTGCCAGCAGTAACCCTGGACAGGGGGCGGTTGGTGGCTACACCTTC. It specifies CASSNPGQGAVGGYTF.

The J gene is TRBJ2-1, the V gene TRBV3-1 (or the pseudogene TRBV3-2); the D gene is possibly TRBD2 (7 bases). The V gene's germline CDR1 is LGHDT and CDR2 YNNKEL (reference sequence). The CDR3 loop spans 16 amino acids. V lost 0 bases to trimming and J lost 6 bases, with 15 bases between them. The CDR3 DNA follows: TGTGCCAGCAGCCAAGATGCCGGGGGGCCTCCCAATGAGCAGTTCTTC. Protein: CASSQDAGGPPNEQFF.

The chain carries TRBV3-1 (or the pseudogene TRBV3-2) and TRBJ1-4; D is unresolved. The germline gives CDR1 LGHDT, CDR2 YNNKEL (reference sequence). The CDR3 totals 14 residues. V was trimmed by 2 bases and J by 4 bases, leaving 8 bases between them. The CDR3 coding sequence is TGTGCCAGCAGCCAAAGACGGGATAATGAAAAACTGTTTTTT. Its translation is CASSQRRDNEKLFF.

The V and J genes are TRBV9 and TRBJ1-2, with D unclear. The CDR3 totals 14 residues. Germline-derived CDR1 and CDR2 are SGDLS and YYNGEE. V shed 0 bases and J shed 8 bases, with 14 bases lying between them. CDR3 amino acids: CASSVASASTGYTF. The DNA of the CDR3 is TGTGCCAGCAGCGTAGCCTCTGCATCGACAGGCTACACCTTC.